Listed here are 9 T cell receptor beta chains from one sample, sequenced in a study of blood T cell repertoires in COVID-19. Profiling relied on immunoSEQ multiplex PCR, and the TCRdb table lists in-frame clones only, not all of them. This sample has about 62,000 clones; approximately 90% occur once, and the top ten carry 15% to 20%. Sample: peripheral blood. Receptor source: a woman in her sixties with COVID-19, enrolled during active disease.

In this sample, this clone turned up once. The genes are TRBV6-5 and TRBJ2-7, with 11 bases aligning to TRBD2. V trimming: 7 bases; J trimming: 7 bases; junction bases outside the gene matches: 9. Germline CDR1 is MNHEY and CDR2 is SVGAGI. The CDR3 sequence is 14 residues long. This CDR3 reads CASTRLAGFEEQYF. CDR3 in DNA: TGTGCCAGCACCCGACTAGCGGGATTTGAGGAGCAGTACTTC.

The CDR3 region has the DNA TGTGCCAGCAGTTCGCAGACTAGTGTAACCTACGAGCAGTACTTC. Translated: CASSSQTSVTYEQYF. V and J are TRBV6-2 or TRBV6-3 and TRBJ2-7; D is possibly TRBD2 (6 bases). Germline CDR1 MNHEY, CDR2 SVGEGT. This CDR3 has 15 residues. The V gene lost 4 bases and the J gene lost 2 bases, with 15 bases spanning the gap.

The J gene is TRBJ1-2, the V gene TRBV30; unclear D gene. V lost 2 bases to trimming and J lost 8 bases, with 21 bases between them. The germline CDR1 and CDR2 sequences are GTSNPN and SVGIG (reference sequence). The CDR3 loop spans 15 amino acids. The CDR3 nucleotides are TGTGCCTGGAGTACGGTGGAGAGCTTGTTTGACGGCTACACCTTC. This gives the protein CAWSTVESLFDGYTF.

The chain joins TRBV12-5 to TRBJ2-3, with 13 nucleotides matching TRBD2. Germline values: CDR1 LGHNT, CDR2 FRNRAP. V gave up 7 bases and J gave up 2 bases; unmatched junction bases: 6. The CDR3 totals 16 residues. DNA of the CDR3: TGTGCTAGTGCCATGGGACTAGCGGGACTCACAGATACGCAGTATTTT. This encodes CASAMGLAGLTDTQYF.

The V and J genes are TRBV6-1 and TRBJ1-5; D gene unclear. The germline CDR1 and CDR2 sequences are MNHNS and SASEGT. V was clipped by 3 bases and J by 2 bases, with 11 bases between them. CDR3 size: 15 residues. In DNA, the CDR3 is TGTGCCAGCAGTGACAGGTTCGGGGGCAATCAGCCCCAGCATTTT. Protein product: CASSDRFGGNQPQHF.

For the CDR3, the DNA is TGTGCCAGCAGCTTACAGGGACAGGCCGGGTCGTTGTTTGGCTACACCTTC. The encoded protein is CASSLQGQAGSLFGYTF. The V and J genes are TRBV11-2 and TRBJ1-2, with 8 bases matching TRBD1. Germline V CDR1 and CDR2: SGHAT, FQNNGV. The length of the CDR3 is 17 residues. J was trimmed by 7 bases and V by 2 bases; bases with no gene match: 15.

The chain joins TRBV14 to TRBJ2-1, with D possibly TRBD1 on 5 matching bases. The germline gives CDR1 SGHDN, CDR2 FVKESK. Trimming shortened V by 8 bases and J by 3 bases, and 11 bases separated the two germline ends. The CDR3 runs 13 residues. CDR3: CASGADFYNEQFF. CDR3 in DNA: TGTGCCAGCGGGGCGGATTTCTACAATGAGCAGTTCTTC.

V gene TRBV3-1 (or the pseudogene TRBV3-2) combines with J gene TRBJ1-5; a weak D match, TRBD1 (5 bases). Looked up from germline, CDR1 is LGHDT and CDR2 is YNNKEL (reference sequence). V lost 0 bases and J 2 bases, leaving 8 bases between the germline ends. The CDR3 totals 15 residues. DNA for the CDR3: TGTGCCAGCAGCCAAGATCCGGGGGGCAATCAGCCCCAGCATTTT. Translating it yields CASSQDPGGNQPQHF.

The chain couples TRBV7-2 to TRBJ1-1; D unresolved. V was trimmed by 1 base and J by 2 bases, leaving 14 bases between them. The CDR3 covers 16 residues. Germline lookup yields CDR1 SGHTA and CDR2 FQGNSA. CDR3: CASSLGAPMSNTEAFF. The DNA for the CDR3 is TGTGCCAGCAGCTTAGGGGCACCAATGTCCAACACTGAAGCTTTCTTT.